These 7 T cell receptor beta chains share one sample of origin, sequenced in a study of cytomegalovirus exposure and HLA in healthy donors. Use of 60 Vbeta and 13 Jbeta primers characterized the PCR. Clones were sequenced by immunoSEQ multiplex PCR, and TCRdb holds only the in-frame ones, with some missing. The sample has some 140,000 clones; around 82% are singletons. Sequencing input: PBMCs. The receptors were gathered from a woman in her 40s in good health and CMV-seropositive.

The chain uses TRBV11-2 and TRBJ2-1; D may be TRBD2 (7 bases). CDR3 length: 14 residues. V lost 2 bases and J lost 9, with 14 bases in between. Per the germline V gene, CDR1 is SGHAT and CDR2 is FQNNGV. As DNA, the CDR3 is TGTGCCAGCAGCTTATGGCAGGGAGGGGGTGAGCAGTTCTTC. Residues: CASSLWQGGGEQFF.

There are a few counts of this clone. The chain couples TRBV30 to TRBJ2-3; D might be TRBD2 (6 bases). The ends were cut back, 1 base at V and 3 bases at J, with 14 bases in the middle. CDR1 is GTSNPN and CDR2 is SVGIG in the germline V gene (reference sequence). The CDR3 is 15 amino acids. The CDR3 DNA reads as TGTGCCTGGAGTGGAGAAACGGGAGCTACAGATACGCAGTATTTT. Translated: CAWSGETGATDTQYF. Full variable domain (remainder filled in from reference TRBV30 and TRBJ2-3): SQTIHQWPATLVQPVGSPLSLECTVEGTSNPNLYWYRQAAGRGLQLLFYSVGIGQISSEVPQNLSASRPQDRQFILSSKKLLLSDSGFYLCAWSGETGATDTQYFGPGTRLTVL.

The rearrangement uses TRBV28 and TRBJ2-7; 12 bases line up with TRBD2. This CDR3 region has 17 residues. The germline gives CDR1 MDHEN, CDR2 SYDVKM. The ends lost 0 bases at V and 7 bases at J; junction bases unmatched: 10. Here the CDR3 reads CASSLWSPSGREREQYF. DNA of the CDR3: TGTGCCAGCAGTTTATGGAGCCCTAGCGGGAGGGAACGAGAGCAGTACTTC. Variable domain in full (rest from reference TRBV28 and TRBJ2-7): DVKVTQSSRYLVKRTGEKVFLECVQDMDHENMFWYRQDPGLGLRLIYFSYDVKMKEKGDIPEGYSVSREKKERFSLILESASTNQTSMYLCASSLWSPSGREREQYFGPGTRLTVT.

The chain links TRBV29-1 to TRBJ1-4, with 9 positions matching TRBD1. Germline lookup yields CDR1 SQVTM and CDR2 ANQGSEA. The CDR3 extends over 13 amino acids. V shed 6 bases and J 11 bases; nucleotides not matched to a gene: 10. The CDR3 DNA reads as TGCAGCGTGTTGGGACAGGGCCCGGGCAAACTGTTTTTT. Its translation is CSVLGQGPGKLFF.

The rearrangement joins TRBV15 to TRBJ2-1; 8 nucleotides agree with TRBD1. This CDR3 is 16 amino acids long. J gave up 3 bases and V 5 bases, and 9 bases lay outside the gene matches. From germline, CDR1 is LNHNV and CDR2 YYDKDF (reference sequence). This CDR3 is CATSGSGTGVYNEQFF. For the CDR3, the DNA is TGTGCCACCAGCGGATCCGGGACAGGAGTCTACAATGAGCAGTTCTTC.

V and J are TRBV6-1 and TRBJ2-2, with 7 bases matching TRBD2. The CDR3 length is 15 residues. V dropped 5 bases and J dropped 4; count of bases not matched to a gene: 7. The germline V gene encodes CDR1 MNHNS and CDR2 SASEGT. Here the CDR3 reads CASSPTSVGTGELFF. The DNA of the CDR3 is TGTGCCAGCAGTCCTACTAGCGTCGGCACCGGGGAGCTGTTTTTT.

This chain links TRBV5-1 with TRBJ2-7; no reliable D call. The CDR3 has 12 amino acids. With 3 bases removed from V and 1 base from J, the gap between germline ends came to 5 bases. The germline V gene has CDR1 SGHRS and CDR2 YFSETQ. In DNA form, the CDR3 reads TGCGCCAGCAGCTCCACTTCCTACGAGCAGTACTTC. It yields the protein CASSSTSYEQYF.